This TCR beta chain was found in a study of CD8 T cells in ankylosing spondylitis. Study findings and constraints: What seemed typical of ankylosing spondylitis blood was a TCR beta motif built from about eight highly homologous variants. In synovial fluid and blood from reactive arthritis, some motif variants were previously reported.

J was trimmed by 3 bases and V by 3 bases; bases with no gene match: 5. This CDR3 contains 15 residues. In germline, CDR1 is MDHEN, CDR2 SYDVKM. A quantitative 5'-RACE method, one with molecular barcodes, was used to make TCR beta libraries. TCRdb passed the 5' RACE reads through MiXCR, listing each CDR3 protein once. The sample holds about 130,000 distinct CDR3 sequences, under 20% seen once. Regarding this clonotype: The antigen remains undetermined.

Material for sequencing was blood, either unsorted or a sorted T cell fraction (not recorded which). The chain couples TRBV28 to TRBJ2-1; TRBD2 matches 7 bases. This TCR derives from a male donor with ankylosing spondylitis. The CDR3 here is CASSLGGAYYNEQFF. Here the CDR3 DNA reads TGTGCCAGCAGTTTGGGAGGGGCTTACTACAATGAGCAGTTCTTC.